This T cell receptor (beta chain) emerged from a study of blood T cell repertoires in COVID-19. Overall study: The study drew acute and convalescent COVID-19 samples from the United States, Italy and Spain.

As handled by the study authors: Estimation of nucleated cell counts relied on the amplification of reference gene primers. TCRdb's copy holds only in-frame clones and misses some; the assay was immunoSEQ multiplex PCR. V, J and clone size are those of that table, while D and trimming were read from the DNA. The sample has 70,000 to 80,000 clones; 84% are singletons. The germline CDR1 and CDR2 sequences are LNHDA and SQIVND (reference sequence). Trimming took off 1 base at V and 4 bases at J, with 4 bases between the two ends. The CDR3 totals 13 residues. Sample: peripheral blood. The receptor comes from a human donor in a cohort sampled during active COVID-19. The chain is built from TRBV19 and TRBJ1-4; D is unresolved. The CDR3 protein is CASSIAVNEKLFF. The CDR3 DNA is TGTGCCAGTAGTATAGCGGTTAATGAAAAACTGTTTTTT.